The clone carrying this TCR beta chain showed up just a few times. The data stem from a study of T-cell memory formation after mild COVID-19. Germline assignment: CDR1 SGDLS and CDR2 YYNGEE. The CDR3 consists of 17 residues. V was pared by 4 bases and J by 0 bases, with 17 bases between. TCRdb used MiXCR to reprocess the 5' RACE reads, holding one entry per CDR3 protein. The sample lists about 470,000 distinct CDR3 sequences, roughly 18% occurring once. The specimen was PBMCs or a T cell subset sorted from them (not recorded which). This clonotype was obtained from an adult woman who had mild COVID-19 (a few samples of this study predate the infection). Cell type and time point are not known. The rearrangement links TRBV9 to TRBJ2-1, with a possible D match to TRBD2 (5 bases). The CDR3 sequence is CASSLFGGYGSYNEQFF. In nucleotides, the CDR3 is TGTGCCAGCAGCCTCTTTGGCGGGTATGGCTCCTACAATGAGCAGTTCTTC.